The source of this T cell receptor beta chain is a study of shared clonotypes between healthy human individuals. Donors comprised healthy HIV-negative adults lacking recent acute infections or vaccinations. The assay was immunoSEQ multiplex PCR, and TCRdb's table has in-frame clones only and misses some. The sample holds 1,400,000 or so clones, approximately 98.5% seen once. Study-level points and caveats: Researchers sampled blood only, noting tissue repertoires likely differ. Estimated richness values were generally larger in naive subsets than in memory subsets.

There are 15 residues in the CDR3. The germline V gene has CDR1 SQVTM and CDR2 ANQGSEA. V trimming: 6 bases; J trimming: 3 bases; junction bases outside the gene matches: 7. Of note for this clone: As yet, its antigen is unknown.

The sample taken for sequencing was naive CD4+ T cells sorted from blood. Regarding subset: CD45RA+ positively selected. The origin of this receptor is a man under 40 in good health. V usage is TRBV29-1 and J usage is TRBJ2-1; 11 nucleotides line up with TRBD2. The CDR3 nucleotides are TGCAGCGTGAGCCCCGGGACTAGCGGCTACAATGAGCAGTTCTTC. Its protein is CSVSPGTSGYNEQFF.